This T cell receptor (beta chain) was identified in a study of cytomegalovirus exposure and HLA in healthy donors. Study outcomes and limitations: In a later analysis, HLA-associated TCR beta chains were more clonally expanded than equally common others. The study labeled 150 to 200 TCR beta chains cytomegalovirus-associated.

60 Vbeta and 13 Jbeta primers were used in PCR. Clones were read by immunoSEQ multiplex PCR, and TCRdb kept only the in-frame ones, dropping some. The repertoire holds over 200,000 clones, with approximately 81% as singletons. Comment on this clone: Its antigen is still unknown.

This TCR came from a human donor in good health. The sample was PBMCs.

CDR3 in DNA: TGTGCCAGCAGCTTATCGCCCGCCGGGGAGCAGTTCTTC. Translation gives CASSLSPAGEQFF. The rearrangement joins TRBV11-3 to TRBJ2-1; D ambiguous. The germline CDR1 and CDR2 sequences are SGHNT and YENEEA. V dropped 2 bases and J dropped 10 bases, with 12 bases sitting between them. This CDR3 comprises 13 residues.